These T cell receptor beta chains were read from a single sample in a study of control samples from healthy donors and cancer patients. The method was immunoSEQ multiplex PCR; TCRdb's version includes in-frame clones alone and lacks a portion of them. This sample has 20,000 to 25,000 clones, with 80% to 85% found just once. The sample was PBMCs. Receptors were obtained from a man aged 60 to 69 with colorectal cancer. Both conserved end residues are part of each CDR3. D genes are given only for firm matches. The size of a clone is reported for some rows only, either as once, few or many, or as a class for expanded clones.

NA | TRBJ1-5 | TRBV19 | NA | TGTGCCAGTAGTAGCCGCCCCAATCAGCCCCAGCATTTT | CASSSRPNQPQHF
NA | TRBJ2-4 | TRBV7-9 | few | TGTGCCAGCAGCTCCCCATCAGCTGGGGGGGCCAGCATTCAGTACTTC | CASSSPSAGGASIQYF
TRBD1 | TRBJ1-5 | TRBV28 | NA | TGTGCCAGCAGACTGAACAGGGGCCTCAATCAGCCCCAGCATTTT | CASRLNRGLNQPQHF
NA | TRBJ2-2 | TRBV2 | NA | TGTGCCAGCGCCGGGATCGCGAACACCGGGGAGCTGTTTTTT | CASAGIANTGELFF
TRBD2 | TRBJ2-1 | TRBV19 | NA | TGTGCCAGTAGCATGACTAGCGGGGGGGCCGGTGAGCAGTTCTTC | CASSMTSGGAGEQFF
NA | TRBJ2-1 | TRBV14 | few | TGTGCCAGCAGCCGAACAGGGAATGGTGTCCCCGGGTCTTACAATGAGCAGTTCTTC | CASSRTGNGVPGSYNEQFF
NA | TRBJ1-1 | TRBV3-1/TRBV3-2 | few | TGTGCCAACGCCCCCGAAGCTTTCTTT | CANAPEAFF
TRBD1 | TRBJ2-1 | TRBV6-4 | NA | TGTGCCAGCAGCGAGCGGGACAGGGGTAGTAATGAGCAGTTCTTC | CASSERDRGSNEQFF
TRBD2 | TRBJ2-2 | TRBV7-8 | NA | TGTGCCAGCAGCTTAGTAGCGGGGGGGAACACCGGGGAGCTGTTTTTT | CASSLVAGGNTGELFF
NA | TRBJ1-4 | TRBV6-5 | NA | TGTGCCAGCAGTTACTCGGTCAGTGTTTCTAGTGAAAAACTGTTTTTT | CASSYSVSVSSEKLFF
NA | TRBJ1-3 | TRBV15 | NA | TGTGCCACCAGCTGGGACGGTGGAAACACCATATATTTT | CATSWDGGNTIYF
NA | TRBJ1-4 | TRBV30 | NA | TGTGCCTGGAACCTACGGGCAGGGATGGAAAAACTGTTTTTT | CAWNLRAGMEKLFF
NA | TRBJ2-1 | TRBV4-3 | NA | TGCGCCAGCAGCCAGGGGGGGGCCCAGTTCTTC | CASSQGGAQFF
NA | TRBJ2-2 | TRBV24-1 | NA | TGTGCCACCAGTGATTTTAACACCGGGGAGCTGTTTTTT | CATSDFNTGELFF
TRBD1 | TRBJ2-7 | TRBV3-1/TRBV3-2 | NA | TGTGCCAGCAGCCGATCCGGGACAGGGACCTACGAGCAGTACTTC | CASSRSGTGTYEQYF
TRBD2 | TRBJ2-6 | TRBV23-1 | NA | TGCGCCAGCACCTCACCGGGGGGAGGTGACTCTGGGGCCAACGTCCTGACTTTC | CASTSPGGGDSGANVLTF
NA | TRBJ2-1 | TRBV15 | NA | TGTGCCACCAGCAGTGGGAGAATCCCCCCCAATGAGCAGTTCTTC | CATSSGRIPPNEQFF
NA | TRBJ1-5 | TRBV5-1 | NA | TGCGCCAGCAGCTCAGACGTCGGTCAGCCCCAGCATTTT | CASSSDVGQPQHF
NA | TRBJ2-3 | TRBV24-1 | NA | TGTGCCGTCGGCCCGGCCGGGCGAAGCACAGATACGCAGTATTTT | CAVGPAGRSTDTQYF
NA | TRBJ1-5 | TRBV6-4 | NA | TGTGCCAGCAGTGACAGGTGGGATCAGCCCCAGCATTTT | CASSDRWDQPQHF
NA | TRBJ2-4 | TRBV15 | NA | TGTGCCACCATCCCTAGGGGTCCCAAAAACATTCAGTACTTC | CATIPRGPKNIQYF